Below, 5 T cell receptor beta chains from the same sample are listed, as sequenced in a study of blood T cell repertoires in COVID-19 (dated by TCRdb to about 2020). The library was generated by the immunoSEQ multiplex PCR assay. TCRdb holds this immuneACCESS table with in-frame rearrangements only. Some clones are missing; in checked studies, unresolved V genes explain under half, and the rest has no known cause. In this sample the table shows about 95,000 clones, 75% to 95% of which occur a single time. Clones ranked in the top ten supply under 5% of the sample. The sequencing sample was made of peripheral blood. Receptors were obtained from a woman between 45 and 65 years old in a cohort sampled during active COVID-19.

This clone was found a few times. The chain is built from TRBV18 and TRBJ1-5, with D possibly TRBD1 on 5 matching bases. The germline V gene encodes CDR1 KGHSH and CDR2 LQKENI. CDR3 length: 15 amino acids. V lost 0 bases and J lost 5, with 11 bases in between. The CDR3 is CASSPPGGTDQPQHF. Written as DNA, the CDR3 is TGTGCCAGCTCACCACCCGGGGGAACTGATCAGCCCCAGCATTTT.

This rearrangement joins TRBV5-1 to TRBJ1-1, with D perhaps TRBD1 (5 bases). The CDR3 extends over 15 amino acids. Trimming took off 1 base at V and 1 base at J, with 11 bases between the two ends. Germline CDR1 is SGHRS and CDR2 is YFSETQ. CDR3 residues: CASSLIGATNTEAFF. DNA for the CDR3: TGCGCCAGCAGCTTGATAGGGGCGACGAACACTGAAGCTTTCTTT.

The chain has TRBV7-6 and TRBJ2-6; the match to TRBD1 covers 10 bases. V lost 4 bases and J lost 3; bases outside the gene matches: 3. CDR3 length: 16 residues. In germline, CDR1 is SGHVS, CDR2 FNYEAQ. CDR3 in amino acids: CASSSTGGFGANVLTF. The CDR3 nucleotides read TGTGCCAGCAGCTCGACAGGGGGCTTTGGGGCCAACGTCCTGACTTTC.

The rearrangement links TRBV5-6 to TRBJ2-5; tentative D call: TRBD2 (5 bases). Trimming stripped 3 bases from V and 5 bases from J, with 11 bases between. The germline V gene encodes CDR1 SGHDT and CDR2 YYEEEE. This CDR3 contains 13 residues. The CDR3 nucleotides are TGTGCCAGCAGCTGGGGAGTCGGGGAGACCCAGTACTTC. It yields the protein CASSWGVGETQYF. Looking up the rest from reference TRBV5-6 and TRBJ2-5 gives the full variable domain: DAGVTQSPTHLIKTRGQQVTLRCSPKSGHDTVSWYQQALGQGPQFIFQYYEEEERQRGNFPDRFSGHQFPNYSSELNVNALLLGDSALYLCASSWGVGETQYFGPGTRLLVL.

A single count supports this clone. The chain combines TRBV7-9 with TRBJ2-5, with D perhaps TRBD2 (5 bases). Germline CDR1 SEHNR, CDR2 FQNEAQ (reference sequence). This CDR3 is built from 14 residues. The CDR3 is CAGSGGRPGETQYF. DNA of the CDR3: TGTGCGGGCTCAGGCGGGCGGCCGGGGGAGACCCAGTACTTC.